This entry describes one T cell receptor (beta chain). The data were taken from a study of cytotoxic CD8 clonotypes in ibrutinib-treated CLL. Sequencing was designed to attain a depth spanning 1 in 200,000 to 1 in 1 million T cells. Clones were read by immunoSEQ multiplex PCR, and TCRdb kept only the in-frame ones, dropping some. The sample has tens of thousands of clones, 74% seen once. The TCR originated in a human donor with chronic lymphocytic leukemia. Sequenced material: PBMCs, taken before ibrutinib treatment.

The DNA of the CDR3 is TGTGCCAGCAGCGTAGGTCTGGGGGTCACAGATACGCAGTATTTT. Its protein product is CASSVGLGVTDTQYF. The chain is built from TRBV9 and TRBJ2-3; D tentatively reads TRBD1 or TRBD2 (5 bases each). CDR3 length equals 15 residues. The V gene lost 0 bases and the J gene lost 2 bases, with 10 bases spanning the gap. Germline loops: CDR1 SGDLS, CDR2 YYNGEE. The full variable domain, rest sourced from reference TRBV9 and TRBJ2-3, is DSGVTQTPKHLITATGQRVTLRCSPRSGDLSVYWYQQSLDQGLQFLIQYYNGEERAKGNILERFSAQQFPDLHSELNLSSLELGDSALYFCASSVGLGVTDTQYFGPGTRLTVL.